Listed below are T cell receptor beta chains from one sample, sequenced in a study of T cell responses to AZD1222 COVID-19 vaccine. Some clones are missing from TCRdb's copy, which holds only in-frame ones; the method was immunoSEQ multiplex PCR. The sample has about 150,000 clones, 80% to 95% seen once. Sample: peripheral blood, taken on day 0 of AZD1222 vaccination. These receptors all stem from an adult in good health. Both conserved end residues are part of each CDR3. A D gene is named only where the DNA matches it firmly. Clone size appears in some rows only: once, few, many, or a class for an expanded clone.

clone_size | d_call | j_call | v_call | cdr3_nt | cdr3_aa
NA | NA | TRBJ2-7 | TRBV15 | TGTGCCACCAGCAGAGACCGGGGGAGTAGGCAGTACTTC | CATSRDRGSRQYF
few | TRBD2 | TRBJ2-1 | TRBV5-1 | TGCGCCAGCAGCTTGGCCCCGGGACTAGCGGCCCGCGGCGCCTACAATGAGCAGTTCTTC | CASSLAPGLAARGAYNEQFF
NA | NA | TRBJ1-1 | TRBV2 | TGTGCCAGCAGTGGTCGGACAGTGATGAACACTGAAGCTTTCTTT | CASSGRTVMNTEAFF
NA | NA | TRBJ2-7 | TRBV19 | TGTGCCAGTAGTCCCGGGGACACCTACTACGAGCAGTACTTC | CASSPGDTYYEQYF
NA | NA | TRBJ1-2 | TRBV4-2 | TGTGCCAGCAGCCAAGACCCGGGGGCCGGCTATGGCTACACCTTC | CASSQDPGAGYGYTF
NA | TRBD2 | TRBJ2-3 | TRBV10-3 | TGTGCCATCAGTGAGTTACTAGCGGGGACCACAGATACGCAGTATTTT | CAISELLAGTTDTQYF
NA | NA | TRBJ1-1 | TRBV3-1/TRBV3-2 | TGTGCCAGCAGCCCAACAGGGATGAACACTGAAGCTTTCTTT | CASSPTGMNTEAFF
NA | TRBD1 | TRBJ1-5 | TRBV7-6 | TGTGCCAGCAGCCAGACCACAGGGGGACAGCCCCAGCATTTT | CASSQTTGGQPQHF
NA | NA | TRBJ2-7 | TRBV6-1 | TGTGCCAGCAGTGAAGTCCGGGAATCCTACGAGCAGTACTTC | CASSEVRESYEQYF
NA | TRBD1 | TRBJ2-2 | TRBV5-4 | TGTGCCAGCAGCACCGGGACAGGGCGGGGCACCGGGGAGCTGTTTTTT | CASSTGTGRGTGELFF
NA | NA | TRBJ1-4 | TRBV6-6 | TGTGCCAGCAGTCCCTTGCGGAGTGGGTGGGGGTACGAAAAACTGTTTTTT | CASSPLRSGWGYEKLFF
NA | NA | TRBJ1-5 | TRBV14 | TGTGCCAGCAGCCAGGGGGCTTTTCAGCCCCAGCATTTT | CASSQGAFQPQHF
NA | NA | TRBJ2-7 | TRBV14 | TGTGCCAGCAGCCAATCTGACCCCTGGGAGCAGTACTTC | CASSQSDPWEQYF
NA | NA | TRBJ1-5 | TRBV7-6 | TGTGCCAGCAGCTTAGGGATCCGGGACACCAATCAGCCCCAGCATTTT | CASSLGIRDTNQPQHF
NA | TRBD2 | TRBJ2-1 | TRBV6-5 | TGTGCCACCATACTAGCGACAAGCTCCTACAATGAGCAGTTCTTC | CATILATSSYNEQFF
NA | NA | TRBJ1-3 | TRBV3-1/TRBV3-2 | TGTGCCAGCAGCCAACAGGCGTTAGGAGGAAACACCATATATTTT | CASSQQALGGNTIYF
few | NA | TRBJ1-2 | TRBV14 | TGTGCCAGCAGCCAAGCTTCGGGGGGCGATGGCTACACCTTC | CASSQASGGDGYTF
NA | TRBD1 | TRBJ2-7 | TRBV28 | TGTGCCAGCAGTTTCCCGCCGGGACAGGAGCTTTACGAGCAGTACTTC | CASSFPPGQELYEQYF
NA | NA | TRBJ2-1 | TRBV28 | TGTGCCAGCAATCCTGGGACTGACTACAATGAGCAGTTCTTC | CASNPGTDYNEQFF
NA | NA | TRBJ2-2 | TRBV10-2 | TGCGCCAGCAGTGAGAGGGTGAACACCGGGGAGCTGTTTTTT | CASSERVNTGELFF
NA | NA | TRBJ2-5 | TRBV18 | TGTGCCAGCTCCCATCCTTCCGATTTCGGGGAGACCCAGTACTTC | CASSHPSDFGETQYF
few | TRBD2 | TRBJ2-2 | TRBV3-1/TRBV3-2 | TGTGCCAGCAGCCAAGGGGAGCGGGGGAACACCGGGGAGCTGTTTTTT | CASSQGERGNTGELFF
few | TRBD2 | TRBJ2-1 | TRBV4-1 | TGCGCCAGCAGTCGACTAGCGGGAATGAATGAGCAGTTCTTC | CASSRLAGMNEQFF
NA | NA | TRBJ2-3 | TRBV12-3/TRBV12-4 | TGTGCCAGCAGTCACGGGGTCAAGGATACGCAGTATTTT | CASSHGVKDTQYF
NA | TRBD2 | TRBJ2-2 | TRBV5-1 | TGCGCCAGCAGCTCGTCTCTAGCGGGAGACACCGGGGAGCTGTTTTTT | CASSSSLAGDTGELFF
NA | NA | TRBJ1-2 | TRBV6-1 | TGTGCCAGCAGTGAACTTAGGGATGGCTACACCTTC | CASSELRDGYTF
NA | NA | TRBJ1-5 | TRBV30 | TGTGCCTGGAGCTGGGGGGGCAATCAGCCCCAGCATTTT | CAWSWGGNQPQHF
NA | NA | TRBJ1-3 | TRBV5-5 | TGTGCCAGCAGCTCGACCCGAGTCCCTGGAAACACCATATATTTT | CASSSTRVPGNTIYF
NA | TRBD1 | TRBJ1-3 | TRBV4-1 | TGCGCCAGCAGCCTGACAGGGCCTGGAAACACCATATATTTT | CASSLTGPGNTIYF
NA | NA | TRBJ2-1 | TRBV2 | TGTGCCAGCAGCGTAACAGGGAGCTCCTACAATGAGCAGTTCTTC | CASSVTGSSYNEQFF
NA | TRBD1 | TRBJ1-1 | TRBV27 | TGTGCCAGCAGTCGAAACACCGGGACAGGGTTAACTGAAGCTTTCTTT | CASSRNTGTGLTEAFF
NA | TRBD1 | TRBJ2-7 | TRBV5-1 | TGCGCCAGCAGTGGACAGGGTGGCTACGAGCAGTACTTC | CASSGQGGYEQYF
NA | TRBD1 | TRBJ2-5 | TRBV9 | TGTGCCAGCTCCAAACAGGGGTCCCAAGAGACCCAGTACTTC | CASSKQGSQETQYF